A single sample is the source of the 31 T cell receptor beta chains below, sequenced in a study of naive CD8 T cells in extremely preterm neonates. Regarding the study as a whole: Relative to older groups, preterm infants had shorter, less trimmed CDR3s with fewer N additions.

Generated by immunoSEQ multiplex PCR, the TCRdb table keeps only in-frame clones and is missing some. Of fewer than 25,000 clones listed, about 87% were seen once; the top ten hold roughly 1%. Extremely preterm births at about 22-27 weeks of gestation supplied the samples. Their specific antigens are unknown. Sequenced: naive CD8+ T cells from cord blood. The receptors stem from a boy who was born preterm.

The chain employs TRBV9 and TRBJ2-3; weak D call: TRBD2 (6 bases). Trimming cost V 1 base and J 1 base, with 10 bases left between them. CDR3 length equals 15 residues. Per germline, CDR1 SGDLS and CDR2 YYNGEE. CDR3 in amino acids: CASSVQWGGTDTQYF. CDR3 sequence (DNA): TGTGCCAGCAGCGTACAGTGGGGGGGCACAGATACGCAGTATTTT. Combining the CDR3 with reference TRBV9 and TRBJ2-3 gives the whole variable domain DSGVTQTPKHLITATGQRVTLRCSPRSGDLSVYWYQQSLDQGLQFLIQYYNGEERAKGNILERFSAQQFPDLHSELNLSSLELGDSALYFCASSVQWGGTDTQYFGPGTRLTVL.

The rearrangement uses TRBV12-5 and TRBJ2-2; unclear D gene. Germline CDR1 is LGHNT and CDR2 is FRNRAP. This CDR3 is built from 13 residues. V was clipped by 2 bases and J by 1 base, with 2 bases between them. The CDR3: CASGLWNTGELFF. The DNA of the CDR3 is TGTGCTAGTGGTTTGTGGAACACCGGGGAGCTGTTTTTT.

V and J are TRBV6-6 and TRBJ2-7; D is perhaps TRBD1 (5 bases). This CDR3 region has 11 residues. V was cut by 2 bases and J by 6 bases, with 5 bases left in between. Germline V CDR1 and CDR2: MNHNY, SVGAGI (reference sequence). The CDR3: CASSYRGEQYF. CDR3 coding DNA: TGTGCCAGCAGTTACAGGGGCGAGCAGTACTTC.

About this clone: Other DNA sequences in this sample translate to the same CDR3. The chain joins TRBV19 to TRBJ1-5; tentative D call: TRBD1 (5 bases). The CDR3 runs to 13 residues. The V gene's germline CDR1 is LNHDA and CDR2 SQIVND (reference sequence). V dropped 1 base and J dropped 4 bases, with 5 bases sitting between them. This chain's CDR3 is CASSIGGNQPQHF. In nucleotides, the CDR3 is TGTGCCAGTAGTATAGGGGGGAATCAGCCCCAGCATTTT. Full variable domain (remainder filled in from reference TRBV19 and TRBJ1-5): DGGITQSPKYLFRKEGQNVTLSCEQNLNHDAMYWYRQDPGQGLRLIYYSQIVNDFQKGDIAEGYSVSREKKESFPLTVTSAQKNPTAFYLCASSIGGNQPQHFGDGTRLSIL.

CDR3 protein: CAISESSGGATGELFF. The CDR3, as DNA: TGTGCCATCAGTGAGTCTAGCGGGGGGGCCACCGGGGAGCTGTTTTTT. The chain joins TRBV10-3 to TRBJ2-2, with 11 nucleotides matching TRBD2. The CDR3 loop spans 16 amino acids. The trim removed 0 bases at V and 4 bases at J, leaving 1 base unmatched. Germline V gene sequence: CDR1 ENHRY, CDR2 SYGVKD.

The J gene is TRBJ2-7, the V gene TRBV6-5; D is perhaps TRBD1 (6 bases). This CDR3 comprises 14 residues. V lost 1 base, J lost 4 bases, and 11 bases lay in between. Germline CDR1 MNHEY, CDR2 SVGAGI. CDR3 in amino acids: CASSYWQGNYEQYF. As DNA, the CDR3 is TGTGCCAGCAGTTACTGGCAGGGGAATTACGAGCAGTACTTC.

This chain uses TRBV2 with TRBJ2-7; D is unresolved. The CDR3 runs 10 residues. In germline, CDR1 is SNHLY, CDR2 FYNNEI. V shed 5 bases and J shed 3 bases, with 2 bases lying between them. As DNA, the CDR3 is TGTGCCAGCAGTTACTACGAGCAGTACTTC. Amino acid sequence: CASSYYEQYF.

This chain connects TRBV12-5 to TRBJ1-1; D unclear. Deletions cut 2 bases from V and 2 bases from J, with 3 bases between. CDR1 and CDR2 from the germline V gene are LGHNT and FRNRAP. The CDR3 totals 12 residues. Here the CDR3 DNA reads TGTGCTAGTGGTTTGACAAACACTGAAGCTTTCTTT. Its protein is CASGLTNTEAFF.

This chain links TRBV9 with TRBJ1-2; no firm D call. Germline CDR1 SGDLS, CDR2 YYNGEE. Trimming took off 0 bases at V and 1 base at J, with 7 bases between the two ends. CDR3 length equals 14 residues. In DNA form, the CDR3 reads TGTGCCAGCAGCGTAGATTCCTATAACTATGGCTACACCTTC. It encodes CASSVDSYNYGYTF.

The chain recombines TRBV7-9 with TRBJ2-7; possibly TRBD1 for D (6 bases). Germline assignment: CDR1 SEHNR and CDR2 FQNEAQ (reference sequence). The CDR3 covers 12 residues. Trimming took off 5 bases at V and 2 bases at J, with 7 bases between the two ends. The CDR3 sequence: CASSRDTYEQYF. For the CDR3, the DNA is TGTGCCAGCAGCCGGGACACCTACGAGCAGTACTTC.

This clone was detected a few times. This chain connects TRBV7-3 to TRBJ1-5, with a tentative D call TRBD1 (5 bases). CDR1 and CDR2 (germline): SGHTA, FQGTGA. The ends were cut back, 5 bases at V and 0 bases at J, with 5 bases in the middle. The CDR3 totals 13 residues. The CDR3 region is CASSDSSNQPQHF. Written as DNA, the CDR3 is TGTGCCAGCAGCGACAGTAGCAATCAGCCCCAGCATTTT.

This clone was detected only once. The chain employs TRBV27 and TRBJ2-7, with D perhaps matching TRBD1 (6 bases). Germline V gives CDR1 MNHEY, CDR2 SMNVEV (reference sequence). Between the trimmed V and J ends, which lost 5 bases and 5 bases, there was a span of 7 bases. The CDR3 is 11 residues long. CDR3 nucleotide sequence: TGTGCCAGCAGTAACAGGGACGAGCAGTACTTC. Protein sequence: CASSNRDEQYF.

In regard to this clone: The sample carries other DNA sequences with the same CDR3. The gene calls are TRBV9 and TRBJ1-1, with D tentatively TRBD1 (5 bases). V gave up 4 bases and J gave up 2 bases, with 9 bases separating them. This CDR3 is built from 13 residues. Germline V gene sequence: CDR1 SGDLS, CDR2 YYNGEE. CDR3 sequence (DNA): TGTGCCAGCAGCCTAGGACAAAACACTGAAGCTTTCTTT. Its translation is CASSLGQNTEAFF.

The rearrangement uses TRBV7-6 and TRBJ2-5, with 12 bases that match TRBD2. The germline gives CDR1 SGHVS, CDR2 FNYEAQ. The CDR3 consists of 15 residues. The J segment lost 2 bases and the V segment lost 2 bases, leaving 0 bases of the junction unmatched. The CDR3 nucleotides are TGTGCCAGCAGCTTACTAGCGGGGGGGCAAGAGACCCAGTACTTC. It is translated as CASSLLAGGQETQYF.

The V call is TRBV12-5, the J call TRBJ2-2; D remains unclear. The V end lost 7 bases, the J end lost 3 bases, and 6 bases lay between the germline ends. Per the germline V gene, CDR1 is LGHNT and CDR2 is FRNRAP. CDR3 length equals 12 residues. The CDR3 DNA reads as TGTGCTAGTGCCCGGGACACCGGGGAGCTGTTTTTT. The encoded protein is CASARDTGELFF.

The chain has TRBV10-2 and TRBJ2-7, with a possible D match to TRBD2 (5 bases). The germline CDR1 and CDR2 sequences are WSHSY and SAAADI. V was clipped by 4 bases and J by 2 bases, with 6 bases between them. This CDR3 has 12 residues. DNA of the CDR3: TGCGCCAGCAGTGGGACTGCCTACGAGCAGTACTTC. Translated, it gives CASSGTAYEQYF.

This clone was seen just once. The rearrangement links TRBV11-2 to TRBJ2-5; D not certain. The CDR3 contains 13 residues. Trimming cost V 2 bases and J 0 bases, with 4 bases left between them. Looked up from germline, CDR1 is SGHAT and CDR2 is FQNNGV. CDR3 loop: CASSLQYQETQYF. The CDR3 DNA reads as TGTGCCAGCAGCTTACAGTACCAAGAGACCCAGTACTTC.

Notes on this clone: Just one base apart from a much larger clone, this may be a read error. CDR3 region: CASSSGGEQYF. CDR3 DNA: TGTGCCAGCAGCTCAGGGGGCGAGCAGTACTTC. The chain links TRBV11-2 to TRBJ2-7; 7 bases map to TRBD1. The germline gives CDR1 SGHAT, CDR2 FQNNGV. The CDR3 length is 11 residues. Trimming cost V 4 bases and J 6 bases; bases outside gene matches: 0.

In nucleotides, the CDR3 is TGTGCCAGCAGCTTAGGGGCCAGGAACATTCAGTACTTC. It is translated as CASSLGARNIQYF. V usage is TRBV7-9 and J usage is TRBJ2-4, with D unresolved. The V end was cut by 1 base, the J end by 7 bases, with 8 bases between. CDR3 length equals 13 residues. Looked up from germline, CDR1 is SEHNR and CDR2 is FQNEAQ (reference sequence).

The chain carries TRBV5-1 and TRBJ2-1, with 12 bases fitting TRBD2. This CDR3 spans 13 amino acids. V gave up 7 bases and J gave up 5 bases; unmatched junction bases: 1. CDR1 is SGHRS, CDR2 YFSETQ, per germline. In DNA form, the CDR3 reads TGCGCCAGCTGGACTAGCGGGGACAATGAGCAGTTCTTC. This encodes CASWTSGDNEQFF.

CDR3 nucleotide sequence: TGTGCCAGCAGCTTGGGACTAGCGGGGGGCACAGATACGCAGTATTTT. It is translated as CASSLGLAGGTDTQYF. The chain couples TRBV5-8 to TRBJ2-3; 12 nucleotides line up with TRBD2. Losses at the gene ends were 0 bases for V and 1 base for J; bases not matched to a gene: 0. Germline loops: CDR1 SGHTS, CDR2 YDEGEE. The CDR3 has 16 residues.

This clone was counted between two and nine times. The CDR3 bases are TGTGCCAGCAGCGTAATGGGGGGCTATGGCTACACCTTC. Protein sequence: CASSVMGGYGYTF. The chain is built from TRBV9 and TRBJ1-2; weak D call: TRBD1 (5 bases). The V gene lost 1 base and the J gene lost 4 bases, with 8 bases spanning the gap. The CDR3 has 13 amino acids. Germline V lookup: CDR1 SGDLS, CDR2 YYNGEE.

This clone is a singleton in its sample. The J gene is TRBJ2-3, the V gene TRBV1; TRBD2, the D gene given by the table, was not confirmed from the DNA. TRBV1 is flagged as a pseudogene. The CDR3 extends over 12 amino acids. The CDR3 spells CTSSQERDTQYF. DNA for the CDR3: TGCACCAGCAGCCAAGAGCGGGATACGCAGTATTTT.

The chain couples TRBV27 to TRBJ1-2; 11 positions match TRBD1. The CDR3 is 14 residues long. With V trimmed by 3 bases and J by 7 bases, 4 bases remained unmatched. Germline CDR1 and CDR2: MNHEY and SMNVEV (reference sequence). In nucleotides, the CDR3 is TGTGCCAGCAGTTTCTCCGGGACAGGGGGTGGCTACACCTTC. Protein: CASSFSGTGGGYTF.

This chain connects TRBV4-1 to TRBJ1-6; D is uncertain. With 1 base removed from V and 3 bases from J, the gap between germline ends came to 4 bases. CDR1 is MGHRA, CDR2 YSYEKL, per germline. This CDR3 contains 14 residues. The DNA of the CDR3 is TGCGCCAGCAGCCAAGGACACTATAATTCACCCCTCCACTTT. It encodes CASSQGHYNSPLHF.

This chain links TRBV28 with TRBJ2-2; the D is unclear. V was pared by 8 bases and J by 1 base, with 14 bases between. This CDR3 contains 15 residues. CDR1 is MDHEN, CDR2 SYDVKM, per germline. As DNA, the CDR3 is TGTGCCAGCTACTCCCACGGCGTGAACACCGGGGAGCTGTTTTTT. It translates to CASYSHGVNTGELFF.

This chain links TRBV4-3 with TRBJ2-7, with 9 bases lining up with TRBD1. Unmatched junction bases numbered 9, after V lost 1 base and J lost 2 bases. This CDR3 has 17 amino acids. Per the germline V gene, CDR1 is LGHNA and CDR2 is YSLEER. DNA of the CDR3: TGCGCCAGCAGCCAAGCTCGGACAGGGGCGTTTGCCTACGAGCAGTACTTC. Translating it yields CASSQARTGAFAYEQYF.

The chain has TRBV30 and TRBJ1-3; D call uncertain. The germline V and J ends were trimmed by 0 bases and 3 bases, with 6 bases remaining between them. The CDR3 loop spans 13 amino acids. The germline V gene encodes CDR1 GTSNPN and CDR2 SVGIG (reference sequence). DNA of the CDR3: TGTGCCTGGAGTGTAGGGTTTGGAAACACCATATATTTT. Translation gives CAWSVGFGNTIYF.

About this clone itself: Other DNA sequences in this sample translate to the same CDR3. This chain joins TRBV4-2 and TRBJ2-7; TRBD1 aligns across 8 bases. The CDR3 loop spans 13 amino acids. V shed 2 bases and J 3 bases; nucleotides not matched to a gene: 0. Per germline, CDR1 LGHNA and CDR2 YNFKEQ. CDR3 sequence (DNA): TGTGCCAGCAGCCAAACAGGGGGCTACGAGCAGTACTTC. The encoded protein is CASSQTGGYEQYF.

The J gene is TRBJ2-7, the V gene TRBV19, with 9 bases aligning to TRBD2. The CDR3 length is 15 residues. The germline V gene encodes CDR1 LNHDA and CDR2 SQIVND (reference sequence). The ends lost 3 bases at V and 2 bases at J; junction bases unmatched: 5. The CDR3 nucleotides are TGTGCCAGTAGTATTATAGGCGGGGGGGCCTACGAGCAGTACTTC. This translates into CASSIIGGGAYEQYF. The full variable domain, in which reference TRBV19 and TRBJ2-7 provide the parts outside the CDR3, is DGGITQSPKYLFRKEGQNVTLSCEQNLNHDAMYWYRQDPGQGLRLIYYSQIVNDFQKGDIAEGYSVSREKKESFPLTVTSAQKNPTAFYLCASSIIGGGAYEQYFGPGTRLTVT.

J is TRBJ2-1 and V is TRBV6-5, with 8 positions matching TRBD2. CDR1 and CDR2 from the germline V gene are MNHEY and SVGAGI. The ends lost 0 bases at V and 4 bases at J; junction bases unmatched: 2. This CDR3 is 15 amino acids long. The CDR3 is CASSYSAGGYNEQFF. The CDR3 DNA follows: TGTGCCAGCAGTTACTCCGCGGGGGGTTACAATGAGCAGTTCTTC.